This TCR beta chain was documented in a study of blood T cell repertoires in COVID-19. Germline loops: CDR1 SGHTA, CDR2 FQGNSA. The V and J ends lost 1 base and 4 bases, in that order; junction bases with no gene match: 7. CDR3 length: 16 amino acids. Some clones are missing from TCRdb's copy, which holds only in-frame ones; the method was immunoSEQ multiplex PCR. This table has over 100,000 clones, approximately 81% appearing once. The sequenced sample consisted of peripheral blood. The TCR comes from a man between 35 and 55 years old with acute or convalescent COVID-19. The J gene is TRBJ2-3, the V gene TRBV7-2; 8 bases map to TRBD2. Here the CDR3 DNA reads TGTGCCAGCAGCTTAGGGCGGGCGGGGGGCCCAGATACGCAGTATTTT. Translating it yields CASSLGRAGGPDTQYF. Filled out from reference TRBV7-2 and TRBJ2-3, the complete variable domain reads GAGVSQSPSNKVTEKGKDVELRCDPISGHTALYWYRQSLGQGLEFLIYFQGNSAPDKSGLPSDRFSAERTGGSVSTLTIQRTQQEDSAVYLCASSLGRAGGPDTQYFGPGTRLTVL.